The source of this TCR beta chain is a study of blood T cell repertoires in COVID-19. Turning to the study itself: Samples taken during acute and convalescent COVID-19 were collected in the United States, Italy and Spain. PBMCs, B-cell-depleted T cells, or T cells were the source of the cDNA or gDNA that made up the material.

In the source study's methods: Nucleated cell number was recorded as an estimate derived from reference gene primer amplification. Profiling relied on immunoSEQ multiplex PCR, and the TCRdb table lists in-frame clones only, not all of them. The V and J calls and clone size were taken over from that table, and D and trimming were inferred from the DNA. Of around 380,000 clones listed, about 80% are singletons. CDR3 length: 15 residues. J was trimmed by 5 bases and V by 4 bases; bases with no gene match: 10. Germline V CDR1 and CDR2: LGHDT, YNNKEL (reference sequence). This clone was seen a single time.

The specimen sequenced was peripheral blood. The TCR sequence derives from a human donor with acute or convalescent COVID-19. The donor label of this sample is uncertain. J is TRBJ1-2 and V is TRBV3-1 (or the pseudogene TRBV3-2); 7 nucleotides align to TRBD1. In DNA form, the CDR3 reads TGTGCCAGCAGCCGCCGGGACAGAGCTTTTTATGGCTACACCTTC. Encoded protein: CASSRRDRAFYGYTF.